Listed below are T cell receptor beta chains from one sample, sequenced in a study of blood T cell repertoires in COVID-19. Sequencing was performed with immunoSEQ multiplex PCR; in TCRdb, only in-frame clones are kept and a portion is missing. The sample yields 250,000 to 350,000 clones, about 89% seen once. Specimen: peripheral blood. Source of these receptors: a young man with acute or convalescent COVID-19. Both conserved end residues are part of each CDR3. A D gene is named only where the DNA matches it firmly. Size is stated for part of the rows, as once, few or many counts, or as a class when the clone is expanded.

j_call clone_size d_call v_call cdr3_aa cdr3_nt
TRBJ2-2 NA TRBD2 TRBV5-1 CASRILAGGNTGELFF TGCGCCAGCCGAATATTAGCGGGAGGGAACACCGGGGAGCTGTTTTTT
TRBJ1-2 NA TRBD1 TRBV19 CASSIQGAPDYGYTF TGTGCCAGTAGTATTCAGGGGGCCCCGGACTATGGCTACACCTTC
TRBJ2-5 NA NA TRBV7-9 CASRSTPQETQYF TGTGCCAGCAGATCGACTCCCCAAGAGACCCAGTACTTC
TRBJ2-7 NA TRBD1 TRBV6-5 CASSPEGANSNEQYF TGTGCCAGCAGCCCCGAGGGGGCGAATTCAAACGAGCAGTACTTC
TRBJ1-1 NA TRBD1 TRBV18 CASSPTGDKAFF TGTGCCAGCTCACCAACAGGGGATAAAGCTTTCTTT
TRBJ2-1 NA TRBD2 TRBV11-2 CASSYLAGNYNEQFF TGTGCCAGCAGCTACTTAGCGGGAAACTACAATGAGCAGTTCTTC
TRBJ2-1 NA TRBD2 TRBV4-1 CASSQLADNEQFF TGCGCCAGCAGCCAGCTAGCGGACAATGAGCAGTTCTTC
TRBJ2-7 NA NA TRBV10-3 CAISDGDFSYEQYF TGTGCCATCAGTGACGGGGACTTCTCCTACGAGCAGTACTTC
TRBJ1-2 NA TRBD1 TRBV5-1 CASSPPTGAYGYTF TGCGCCAGCAGCCCTCCGACAGGGGCCTATGGCTACACCTTC
TRBJ1-2 NA NA TRBV6-5 CASRQGQRNYGYTF TGTGCCAGCCGCCAGGGGCAGAGGAACTATGGCTACACCTTC
TRBJ1-6 NA NA TRBV27 CASSPGTGTSPLHF TGTGCCAGCAGTCCTGGAACAGGGACTTCACCCCTCCACTTT
TRBJ1-1 NA NA TRBV12-5 CASGLNKNTEAFF TGTGCTAGTGGTTTGAATAAGAACACTGAAGCTTTCTTT
TRBJ2-3 NA TRBD1 TRBV10-3 CATGTGGKKDTQYF TGTGCCACAGGGACAGGGGGCAAGAAGGATACGCAGTATTTT
TRBJ1-2 NA TRBD1 TRBV7-6 CASSLVAQGANGYTF TGTGCCAGCAGCTTAGTGGCGCAGGGGGCAAATGGCTACACCTTC
TRBJ2-5 NA TRBD1 TRBV28 CASSIRQGVETQYF TGTGCCAGCAGTATCCGACAGGGCGTAGAGACCCAGTACTTC
TRBJ1-1 NA NA TRBV7-3 CASSLNGGVTEAFF TGTGCCAGCAGCTTAAACGGGGGGGTCACTGAAGCTTTCTTT
TRBJ1-2 NA NA TRBV12-3/TRBV12-4 CASQAGNYGYTF TGTGCCAGCCAAGCAGGGAACTATGGCTACACCTTC
TRBJ1-1 NA NA TRBV28 CASSLGRSTEAFF TGTGCCAGCAGTTTAGGGCGAAGCACTGAAGCTTTCTTT
TRBJ1-2 NA TRBD1 TRBV11-2 CASRSVQGTDPNYGYTF TGTGCCAGCAGGTCGGTTCAGGGGACAGATCCTAACTATGGCTACACCTTC
TRBJ1-3 NA NA TRBV28 CASSTPWGPGNTIYF TGTGCCAGCAGTACCCCTTGGGGGCCTGGAAACACCATATATTTT
TRBJ2-1 few TRBD2 TRBV4-1 CASSPGLAGNEQFF TGCGCCAGCAGCCCGGGACTAGCGGGAAATGAGCAGTTCTTC
TRBJ2-5 few TRBD2 TRBV4-2 CASSLTPTGGQETQYF TGTGCCAGCAGCCTAACCCCTACGGGAGGACAAGAGACCCAGTACTTC
TRBJ2-7 NA TRBD1 TRBV15 CATSKDRATYEQYF TGTGCCACCAGCAAGGACAGGGCGACCTACGAGCAGTACTTC
TRBJ2-1 NA TRBD2 TRBV5-1 CASSWSTSGGESYNEQFF TGCGCCAGCAGCTGGAGTACTAGCGGGGGGGAGTCCTACAATGAGCAGTTCTTC
TRBJ2-3 NA TRBD2 TRBV12-5 CASGSPPLAAWADTQYF TGTGCTAGTGGTTCTCCCCCGCTAGCGGCGTGGGCGGATACGCAGTATTTT
TRBJ2-2 few TRBD1 TRBV6-1 CASSEWTGTGELFF TGTGCCAGCAGTGAATGGACAGGTACCGGGGAGCTGTTTTTT
TRBJ1-5 NA TRBD1 TRBV24-1 CATSPSGQGTQPQHF TGTGCCACCAGTCCCTCCGGACAGGGGACTCAGCCCCAGCATTTT
TRBJ2-7 NA NA TRBV5-1 CASSLDGALGSYEQYF TGCGCCAGCAGCTTGGATGGGGCCTTGGGCTCCTACGAGCAGTACTTC
TRBJ1-3 NA NA TRBV7-9 CASTIITGNTIYF TGTGCCAGCACCATAATTACTGGAAACACCATATATTTT
TRBJ1-2 NA TRBD1 TRBV6-1 CASSEGTQGTYGYTF TGTGCCAGCAGTGAAGGGACACAGGGGACGTATGGCTACACCTTC
TRBJ2-1 once TRBD1 TRBV29-1 CSVEGTGGYNEQFF TGCAGCGTTGAGGGGACAGGGGGCTACAATGAGCAGTTCTTC
TRBJ2-7 NA NA TRBV3-1/TRBV3-2 CASSQGLGGMYEQYF TGTGCCAGCAGCCAAGGTTTGGGCGGGATGTACGAGCAGTACTTC
TRBJ1-1 NA TRBD1 TRBV28 CASSSTGGKAFF TGTGCCAGCAGCTCGACAGGGGGTAAGGCTTTCTTT
TRBJ2-1 NA TRBD2 TRBV24-1 CATSDPRGGGYNEQFF TGTGCCACCAGTGATCCGCGGGGGGGCGGCTACAATGAGCAGTTCTTC
TRBJ2-4 NA TRBD1 TRBV30 CAWSVGTGKNIQYF TGTGCCTGGAGTGTAGGGACAGGCAAAAACATTCAGTACTTC
TRBJ1-2 NA NA TRBV7-9 CASTESTTNYGYTF TGTGCCAGCACGGAGAGCACTACTAACTATGGCTACACCTTC
TRBJ2-1 few NA TRBV7-3 CASSLSPTYNEQFF TGTGCCAGCAGCTTAAGTCCAACCTACAATGAGCAGTTCTTC
TRBJ2-7 NA TRBD1 TRBV28 CASTKSRSGQGVYEQYF TGTGCCAGCACCAAAAGCCGTTCGGGACAGGGGGTATACGAGCAGTACTTC
TRBJ1-5 NA NA TRBV5-1 CASSLGQYSNQPQHF TGCGCCAGCAGCTTGGGACAGTATAGCAATCAGCCCCAGCATTTT
TRBJ2-3 NA NA TRBV11-3 CASSFGHISTDTQYF TGTGCCAGCAGCTTCGGACACATAAGCACAGATACGCAGTATTTT
TRBJ1-5 NA NA TRBV3-1/TRBV3-2 CASSQEGRVNQPQHF TGTGCCAGCAGCCAAGAGGGCAGGGTAAATCAGCCCCAGCATTTT
TRBJ2-5 NA TRBD1 TRBV5-1 CASSRDRGETQYF TGCGCCAGCAGCCGAGACAGGGGAGAGACCCAGTACTTC
TRBJ2-6 NA NA TRBV28 CASSPPFGTTGANVLTF TGTGCCAGCAGTCCACCCTTTGGGACAACTGGGGCCAACGTCCTGACTTTC
TRBJ2-7 NA TRBD1 TRBV28 CASSSPLTGGTYEQYF TGTGCCAGCAGCTCGCCCCTGACAGGGGGGACCTACGAGCAGTACTTC
TRBJ1-6 NA NA TRBV10-3 CAAAGVANSPLHF TGTGCCGCTGCCGGGGTGGCCAATTCACCCCTCCACTTT
TRBJ1-1 NA NA TRBV28 CASTPGWLAEAFF TGTGCCAGCACCCCAGGGTGGTTGGCTGAAGCTTTCTTT
TRBJ1-4 few NA TRBV12-3/TRBV12-4 CASSLGREKLFF TGTGCCAGCAGTTTAGGTCGTGAAAAACTGTTTTTT
TRBJ2-7 NA NA TRBV6-1 CASSDQGSQYF TGTGCCAGCAGTGACCAGGGTTCTCAGTACTTC
TRBJ1-3 NA NA TRBV28 CASSRGSSGNTIYF TGTGCCAGCAGTAGGGGTTCGTCTGGAAACACCATATATTTT